A selection of T cell receptor beta chains follows, all from one sample in a study of blood T cell repertoires in COVID-19. Clones were read by immunoSEQ multiplex PCR, and TCRdb kept only the in-frame ones, dropping some. The top ten clones hold less than 3% of a sample with about 100,000 clones, 80% to 90% of them seen once. Sequencing used PBMCs or T cells enriched from blood (not recorded which). The receptors here all came from a woman aged 45-59 years who had recovered from COVID-19. CDR3s include the opening cysteine and the closing phenylalanine or tryptophan. Each record gives: V gene, clone size, J gene, D gene, CDR3 protein, CDR3 DNA. D genes are given only for firm matches. Rows may omit the clone size; those that give it use once, few, many or a size class.

>TRBV7-9|few|TRBJ1-5|TRBD1
CASSIQGDGQPQHF
TGTGCCAGCAGCATACAGGGGGACGGTCAGCCCCAGCATTTT
>TRBV28|.|TRBJ2-7|.
CASLGYREKSSYEQYF
TGTGCCAGCCTAGGTTACAGGGAGAAGAGCTCCTACGAGCAGTACTTC
>TRBV4-1|.|TRBJ1-1|.
CASSQRRGGTEAFF
TGCGCCAGCAGCCAACGGAGGGGTGGCACTGAAGCTTTCTTT
>TRBV2|once|TRBJ2-7|.
CASGLLAYEQYF
TGTGCCAGCGGTCTCTTGGCTTACGAGCAGTACTTC
>TRBV9|.|TRBJ2-7|.
CASSVEAEQYF
TGTGCCAGCAGCGTAGAAGCCGAGCAGTACTTC
>TRBV9|.|TRBJ2-7|TRBD1
CASSARDRGSYEQYF
TGTGCCAGCAGCGCCCGGGACAGGGGTTCCTACGAGCAGTACTTC
>TRBV11-3|.|TRBJ1-3|TRBD1
CASSAGAGGPSGNTIYF
TGTGCCAGCAGCGCCGGAGCAGGGGGTCCCTCTGGAAACACCATATATTTT
>TRBV2|.|TRBJ2-7|TRBD1
CASSVQGAPPAYEQYF
TGTGCCAGCAGTGTACAGGGGGCCCCACCGGCCTACGAGCAGTACTTC
>TRBV18|.|TRBJ2-7|TRBD2
CASSQPGLASTYEQYF
TGTGCCAGCTCACAACCCGGACTAGCCTCAACCTACGAGCAGTACTTC
>TRBV29-1|.|TRBJ2-6|TRBD1
CSVEGPGQGGSGANVLTF
TGCAGCGTTGAAGGACCGGGACAGGGAGGGTCTGGGGCCAACGTCCTGACTTTC
>TRBV20-1|.|TRBJ1-2|.
CSAKLDYGYTF
TGCAGTGCCAAGCTGGACTATGGCTACACCTTC